One T cell receptor beta chain is described in this entry. The record originates from a study of T cells in Graves' hyperthyroidism and ophthalmopathy. Diagnoses used clinical symptoms, serum thyroxine and TRAb, thyroid ultrasound and orbital computed tomography. CDR3 length: 15 amino acids. The germline gives CDR1 SGHTA, CDR2 FQGNSA. The V gene lost 5 bases and the J gene lost 6 bases, with 14 bases spanning the gap. RNA transcripts were the template for amplifying TCR beta CDR3 regions. HTBI primers were employed in a first-round RT-PCR of the TCR CDR3. TCRdb reprocessed the multiplex PCR reads with MiXCR, giving one entry per CDR3 protein. Here the sample spans over 500,000 distinct CDR3 sequences, about 16% being singletons.

The chain combines TRBV7-2 with TRBJ1-6; D is ambiguous. Material for sequencing was blood. The sequence derives from a woman aged 25 to 45 with Graves' ophthalmopathy. This chain's CDR3 is CASSQDRASNSPLHF. In DNA, the CDR3 is TGTGCCAGCAGCCAAGACCGGGCTAGTAATTCACCCCTCCACTTT.